Listed below are T cell receptor beta chains from one sample, sequenced in a study of control samples from healthy donors and cancer patients. Assay used: immunoSEQ multiplex PCR; TCRdb lists only in-frame clones, some missing. The repertoire includes 120,000 or so clones, 85% to 90% of them detected once, and around 10% sits in the top ten. Sequencing was carried out using blood. All receptors come from a man aged 30-40 years in good health. The CDR3 runs from the conserved cysteine through the conserved F or W. The order of the fields is V gene, J gene, CDR3 protein.

V gene: TRBV11-3
J gene: TRBJ1-6
CDR3 protein: CASSLALFNSPLHF

V gene: TRBV9
J gene: TRBJ1-1
CDR3 protein: CASSVEGQGSEAFF

V gene: TRBV5-1
J gene: TRBJ2-3
CDR3 protein: CASSLGPAGLESTDTQYF

V gene: TRBV6-5
J gene: TRBJ1-1
CDR3 protein: CASIAVGGDTEAFF

V gene: TRBV5-8
J gene: TRBJ2-3
CDR3 protein: CASSSGQNTDTQYF

V gene: TRBV14
J gene: TRBJ1-3
CDR3 protein: CASSPLGPGNTIYF

V gene: TRBV7-2
J gene: TRBJ2-3
CDR3 protein: CASSLVTGPDTQYF

V gene: TRBV30
J gene: TRBJ1-4
CDR3 protein: CAWSQGGYSNEKLFF

V gene: TRBV24-1
J gene: TRBJ1-4
CDR3 protein: CATSDWTGSGHEKLFF

V gene: TRBV14
J gene: TRBJ1-1
CDR3 protein: CASSQALTPNTEAFF

V gene: TRBV5-1
J gene: TRBJ1-5
CDR3 protein: CASSLGQGSEQPQHF

V gene: TRBV11-3
J gene: TRBJ1-4
CDR3 protein: CASSPRLGNEKLFF

V gene: TRBV15
J gene: TRBJ1-1
CDR3 protein: CATSRPTAVEAFF

V gene: TRBV4-2
J gene: TRBJ2-5
CDR3 protein: CASSQEVVSGGRETQYF

V gene: TRBV4-1
J gene: TRBJ2-2
CDR3 protein: CASSQEVISATGELFF

V gene: TRBV6-5
J gene: TRBJ2-3
CDR3 protein: CASSYPGTDTQYF

V gene: TRBV7-2
J gene: TRBJ1-6
CDR3 protein: CASSWPGRNNSPLHF

V gene: TRBV6-1
J gene: TRBJ2-3
CDR3 protein: CASSEGAGADTQYF

V gene: TRBV3-1/TRBV3-2
J gene: TRBJ1-2
CDR3 protein: CASSQSGNGYTF

V gene: TRBV7-9
J gene: TRBJ1-4
CDR3 protein: CASSLGTGTDHNEKLFF

V gene: TRBV3-1/TRBV3-2
J gene: TRBJ2-1
CDR3 protein: CASSQPGQTNEQFF

V gene: TRBV29-1
J gene: TRBJ1-2
CDR3 protein: CSVETSQLNYGYTF

V gene: TRBV29-1
J gene: TRBJ1-2
CDR3 protein: CSVEGQTGSYGYTF

V gene: TRBV5-1
J gene: TRBJ2-5
CDR3 protein: CASSLVGTNQETQYF

V gene: TRBV2
J gene: TRBJ2-1
CDR3 protein: CASRGLVPNEQFF

V gene: TRBV27
J gene: TRBJ1-1
CDR3 protein: CASSPEYEGFSNTEAFF

V gene: TRBV5-1
J gene: TRBJ2-5
CDR3 protein: CASSLAASGIQETQYF

V gene: TRBV11-2
J gene: TRBJ2-7
CDR3 protein: CASSLEWGGYEQYF

V gene: TRBV7-9
J gene: TRBJ2-3
CDR3 protein: CASSYGRLAGVADTQYF

V gene: TRBV6-1
J gene: TRBJ1-5
CDR3 protein: CASSEARQGRQPQHF

V gene: TRBV12-3/TRBV12-4
J gene: TRBJ1-2
CDR3 protein: CASSFADSGGYTF

V gene: TRBV6-1
J gene: TRBJ1-5
CDR3 protein: CASSETLRQPQHF

V gene: TRBV2
J gene: TRBJ1-2
CDR3 protein: CASSERTGARGYGYTF

V gene: TRBV28
J gene: TRBJ1-4
CDR3 protein: CASSSSSGTVAEKLFF

V gene: TRBV19
J gene: TRBJ1-5
CDR3 protein: CASSISRYSRDQPQHF

V gene: TRBV7-9
J gene: TRBJ1-2
CDR3 protein: CASSRGANYGYTF

V gene: TRBV5-3
J gene: TRBJ2-1
CDR3 protein: CARTTGTVCLF

V gene: TRBV19
J gene: TRBJ1-2
CDR3 protein: CASGNRDYGYTF

V gene: TRBV2
J gene: TRBJ1-1
CDR3 protein: CASREDRGRTEAFF

V gene: TRBV3-1/TRBV3-2
J gene: TRBJ2-3
CDR3 protein: CASSWSGQGTDTQYF

V gene: TRBV27
J gene: TRBJ2-1
CDR3 protein: CASSLNPPPTYNEQFF

V gene: TRBV7-8
J gene: TRBJ1-5
CDR3 protein: CASSSRTGRELKAQHF

V gene: TRBV6-1
J gene: TRBJ1-1
CDR3 protein: CASSEEGVTNTEAFF

V gene: TRBV6-1
J gene: TRBJ2-5
CDR3 protein: CASSEGDRDGRKTQYF

V gene: TRBV5-1
J gene: TRBJ1-3
CDR3 protein: CASSFATGPGNTIYF

V gene: TRBV28
J gene: TRBJ1-5
CDR3 protein: CASTTGQGDGPQHF

V gene: TRBV5-4
J gene: TRBJ2-5
CDR3 protein: CASSFQGGVGETQYF

V gene: TRBV5-6
J gene: TRBJ1-2
CDR3 protein: CASSPGGGHGYTF

V gene: TRBV5-1
J gene: TRBJ1-1
CDR3 protein: CASSNARTANTEAFF

V gene: TRBV9
J gene: TRBJ2-1
CDR3 protein: CASSVDWRRDNEQFF

V gene: TRBV29-1
J gene: TRBJ1-1
CDR3 protein: CSVESGPGQPNTEAFF

V gene: TRBV4-2
J gene: TRBJ1-6
CDR3 protein: CASSQQGNFYNSPLHF

V gene: TRBV18
J gene: TRBJ1-6
CDR3 protein: CASSPPGRADSPLHF

V gene: TRBV10-3
J gene: TRBJ2-5
CDR3 protein: CAIAGGLQETQYF